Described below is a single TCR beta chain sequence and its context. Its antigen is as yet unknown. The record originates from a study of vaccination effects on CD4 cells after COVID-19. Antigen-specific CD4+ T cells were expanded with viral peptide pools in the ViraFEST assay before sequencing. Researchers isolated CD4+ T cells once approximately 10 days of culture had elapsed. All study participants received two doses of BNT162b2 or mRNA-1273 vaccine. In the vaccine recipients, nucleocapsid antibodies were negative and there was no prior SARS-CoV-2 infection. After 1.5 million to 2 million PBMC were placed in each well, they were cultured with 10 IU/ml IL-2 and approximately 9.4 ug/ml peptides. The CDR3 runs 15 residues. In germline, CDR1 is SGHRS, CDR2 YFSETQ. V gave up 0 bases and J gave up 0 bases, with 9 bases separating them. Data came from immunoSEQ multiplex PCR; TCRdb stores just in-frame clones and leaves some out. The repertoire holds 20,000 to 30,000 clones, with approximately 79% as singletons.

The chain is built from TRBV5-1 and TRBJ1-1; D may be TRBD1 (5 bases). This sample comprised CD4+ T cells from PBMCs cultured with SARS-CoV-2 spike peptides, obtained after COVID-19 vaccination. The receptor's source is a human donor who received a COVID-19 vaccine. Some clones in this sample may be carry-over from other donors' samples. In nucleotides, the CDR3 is TGCGCCAGCAGCTTGGTGGACACACTGAACACTGAAGCTTTCTTT. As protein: CASSLVDTLNTEAFF.